The 10 T cell receptor beta chains given below trace back to one sample, sequenced in a study of CD8+ T cells in alopecia areata. Extracted from the samples, RNA was reverse transcribed into cDNA to serve as the sequencing template. Using immunoSEQ multiplex PCR, the repertoire was profiled, and TCRdb retains in-frame clones only, with some absent. This sample has around 250,000 clones; around two thirds occur once, and the top ten carry around 1.2%. Sequences were derived from CD4+ T cells sorted from blood, sampled at week 0. Every receptor here comes from a human donor with alopecia areata.

The genes are TRBV6-5 and TRBJ2-7; D may be TRBD2 (5 bases). Germline V CDR1 and CDR2: MNHEY, SVGAGI. The CDR3 contains 13 residues. Trimming removed 5 bases at V and 5 bases at J, with 13 bases between. The CDR3 here is CASSLGRVNEQYF. The CDR3 DNA reads as TGTGCCAGCAGTCTAGGGCGGGTTAACGAGCAGTACTTC.

The gene calls are TRBV6-1 and TRBJ1-5; TRBD1 matches 11 bases. The V and J ends lost 10 bases and 6 bases, in that order; junction bases with no gene match: 11. CDR3 length: 15 residues. CDR1 and CDR2 (germline): MNHNS, SASEGT. The CDR3 protein is CATNFGQGAGQPQHF. The CDR3 region has the DNA TGTGCCACCAACTTCGGACAGGGGGCCGGTCAGCCCCAGCATTTT.

The V call is TRBV30, the J call TRBJ1-5, with D tentatively TRBD1 (6 bases). Germline CDR1 reads GTSNPN; CDR2 reads SVGIG (reference sequence). The CDR3 is 15 amino acids. Trimming took off 1 base at V and 9 bases at J, with 19 bases between the two ends. The CDR3 spells CAWSGDRDKETPQHF. The CDR3 nucleotides read TGTGCCTGGAGTGGGGATAGGGACAAGGAGACGCCCCAGCATTTT.

The chain joins TRBV5-4 to TRBJ2-2; D is undetermined. Per the germline V gene, CDR1 is SGHNT and CDR2 is YYREEE (reference sequence). V lost 0 bases and J lost 1, with 7 bases in between. The CDR3 runs to 15 residues. The CDR3 region is CASSLGAWNTGELFF. The DNA of the CDR3 is TGTGCCAGCAGCTTGGGTGCCTGGAACACCGGGGAGCTGTTTTTT.

J is TRBJ2-7 and V is TRBV6-5, with 7 bases lining up with TRBD2. The CDR3 is made up of 15 amino acids. Trimming cost V 4 bases and J 0 bases; bases outside gene matches: 6. Germline assignment: CDR1 MNHEY and CDR2 SVGAGI. The CDR3 region is CASSSRGGSSYEQYF. CDR3 nucleotide sequence: TGTGCCAGCAGTTCTCGCGGCGGGAGCTCCTACGAGCAGTACTTC.

The table lists this clone with a few counts. The sample contains more than one DNA sequence encoding this CDR3. V gene TRBV5-4 combines with J gene TRBJ2-1; 8 positions match TRBD1. The V segment lost 0 bases and the J segment 5 bases; nucleotides outside the gene matches: 4. Germline V gene lookup returns CDR1 SGHNT and CDR2 YYREEE (reference sequence). The CDR3 has 15 amino acids. The CDR3 nucleotides read TGTGCCAGCAGCTTGGAGGACAGGGTTGACAATGAGCAGTTCTTC. Its translation is CASSLEDRVDNEQFF.

Turning to this clone: Other DNA sequences in the same sample also yield this CDR3. The chain recombines TRBV7-2 with TRBJ1-2; D gene unclear. Germline values: CDR1 SGHTA, CDR2 FQGNSA. Trimming took 6 bases from V and 5 from J, leaving 13 bases between them. The CDR3 runs to 13 residues. The CDR3, as DNA: TGTGCCAGCAGTCCCCCCGGGAGTTATGGCTACACCTTC. This codes for CASSPPGSYGYTF.

J is TRBJ2-3 and V is TRBV5-1; maybe TRBD2 (7 bases). Germline loops: CDR1 SGHRS, CDR2 YFSETQ. This CDR3 has 15 residues. V was trimmed by 0 bases and J by 4 bases, leaving 12 bases between them. CDR3 sequence: CASSLAGGASDTQYF. CDR3 sequence (DNA): TGCGCCAGCAGCTTGGCGGGGGGCGCCTCAGATACGCAGTATTTT.

This clone was recorded a few times. The J gene is TRBJ2-3, the V gene TRBV19, with 10 bases lining up with TRBD2. The CDR3 spans 14 residues. Germline lookup yields CDR1 LNHDA and CDR2 SQIVND (reference sequence). Germline trimming cut 6 bases from V and 5 bases from J; bases unmatched to any gene: 5. CDR3 coding DNA: TGTGCCAGTAGCAGCGGGGGGGCCGTAGATACGCAGTATTTT. This codes for CASSSGGAVDTQYF.

This clone occurred a few times. The chain is built from TRBV29-1 and TRBJ2-5, with D unresolved. The germline V gene encodes CDR1 SQVTM and CDR2 ANQGSEA. The CDR3 has 13 residues. V gave up 4 bases and J gave up 2 bases, with 11 bases separating them. This CDR3 reads CSVGGILQETQYF. The CDR3 DNA sequence: TGCAGCGTTGGCGGAATCCTTCAAGAGACCCAGTACTTC.